This T cell receptor beta chain derives from a study of cytomegalovirus exposure and HLA in healthy donors. Between the trimmed V and J ends, which lost 1 base and 5 bases, there was a span of 9 bases. Germline loops: CDR1 SGHNT, CDR2 YYREEE (reference sequence). This CDR3 comprises 13 residues. Both 60 Vbeta primers and 13 Jbeta primers went into the PCR. Measured with immunoSEQ multiplex PCR; TCRdb has only the in-frame clones, and not every one. The table has 150,000 or so clones, around 79% seen once. The specimen sequenced was PBMCs. V gene TRBV5-4 combines with J gene TRBJ1-2; D unclear. This sequence was found in a man aged 25 to 40 in good health and CMV-seropositive. The CDR3 DNA sequence: TGTGCCAGCAGCTTGTACAGTGCTTATGGCTACACCTTC. Translating gives CASSLYSAYGYTF.